A selection of T cell receptor beta chains follows, all from one sample in a study of beta chain features in type 1 diabetes. Clones were read by immunoSEQ multiplex PCR, and TCRdb kept only the in-frame ones, dropping some. The repertoire holds about 330,000 clones, with roughly 9.6% as singletons. Material: naive CD4+ T cells from blood. The receptors derive from a woman in her thirties in good health. The CDR3 runs from the conserved cysteine through the conserved F or W. D genes are given only for firm matches. Rows may omit the clone size; those that give it use once, few, many or a size class.

D gene,J gene,V gene,clone size,CDR3 protein,CDR3 DNA
NA,TRBJ2-3,TRBV9,NA,CASSVGTTDTQYF,TGTGCCAGCAGCGTGGGCACCACAGATACGCAGTATTTT
TRBD2,TRBJ2-3,TRBV27,NA,CASSLGLAGGPDTQYF,TGTGCCAGCAGTTTAGGGTTAGCGGGAGGGCCAGATACGCAGTATTTT
NA,TRBJ2-2,TRBV7-2,few,CASSSDSSNTGELFF,TGTGCCAGCAGTTCCGACTCGTCGAACACCGGGGAGCTGTTTTTT
NA,TRBJ1-1,TRBV19,NA,CASSTRTTNTEAFF,TGTGCCAGTAGTACGCGGACTACGAACACTGAAGCTTTCTTT
NA,TRBJ2-3,TRBV7-3,NA,CASSLGSQDTQYF,TGTGCCAGCAGCTTAGGGAGCCAAGATACGCAGTATTTT
TRBD1,TRBJ2-7,TRBV6-5,few,CASSYTGQGVYEQYF,TGTGCCAGCAGTTACACGGGACAGGGGGTTTACGAGCAGTACTTC
TRBD1,TRBJ2-5,TRBV28,NA,CASSRDRYQETQYF,TGTGCCAGCAGCAGGGACAGGTATCAAGAGACCCAGTACTTC
NA,TRBJ1-5,TRBV5-6,NA,CASSLFSVGNQPQHF,TGTGCCAGCAGCTTGTTTTCAGTCGGCAATCAGCCCCAGCATTTT
TRBD1,TRBJ1-1,TRBV29-1,NA,CSVSQGVGTEAFF,TGCAGCGTCTCCCAGGGGGTCGGCACTGAAGCTTTCTTT
TRBD1,TRBJ1-1,TRBV18,NA,CASSLDRVDAFF,TGTGCCAGCTCACTGGACAGGGTGGATGCTTTCTTT
TRBD1,TRBJ2-3,TRBV7-9,NA,CASSLMGTGDTQYF,TGTGCCAGCAGCTTAATGGGGACAGGAGACACGCAGTATTTT
NA,TRBJ1-4,TRBV7-2,NA,CASSLSRSNEKLFF,TGTGCCAGCAGCTTAAGTAGGAGTAATGAAAAACTGTTTTTT
TRBD1,TRBJ2-2,TRBV18,few,CASSPRDRGTGELFF,TGTGCCAGCTCACCACGGGACAGGGGCACCGGGGAGCTGTTTTTT
NA,TRBJ2-3,TRBV6-6,few,CASCKATSTDTQYF,TGTGCCAGCTGTAAAGCTACTAGCACAGATACGCAGTATTTT
TRBD1,TRBJ2-7,TRBV7-2,NA,CASRTDRGPYEQYF,TGTGCCAGCAGAACGGACAGGGGACCCTACGAGCAGTACTTC
TRBD1,TRBJ1-5,TRBV15,few,CATSRRQGVDGNQPQHF,TGTGCCACCAGCAGGCGACAGGGCGTCGATGGCAATCAGCCCCAGCATTTT
NA,TRBJ2-7,TRBV7-2,few,CASSTKLGAVNEQYF,TGTGCCAGCAGCACGAAGCTGGGGGCAGTCAACGAGCAGTACTTC
TRBD2,TRBJ2-5,TRBV7-9,few,CASSSGAGTQTQYF,TGTGCCAGCAGCTCTGGAGCGGGGACCCAGACCCAGTACTTC
TRBD2,TRBJ2-3,TRBV30,NA,CAWSAGLAVRDTQYF,TGTGCCTGGAGCGCTGGACTAGCGGTCCGGGATACGCAGTATTTT
TRBD1,TRBJ2-1,TRBV11-1,NA,CASSPGTVFNEQFF,TGTGCCAGCAGCCCCGGGACAGTGTTCAATGAGCAGTTCTTC
TRBD1,TRBJ2-3,TRBV7-3,few,CASSLTWQGAGDTQYF,TGTGCCAGCAGCTTAACTTGGCAGGGGGCAGGAGATACGCAGTATTTT
NA,TRBJ2-7,TRBV6-5,NA,CASSHRQPQGYEQYF,TGTGCCAGCAGCCATAGACAACCCCAAGGCTACGAGCAGTACTTC
NA,TRBJ2-2,TRBV7-8,NA,CASRTTKDTGELFF,TGTGCCAGCAGGACAACCAAGGACACCGGGGAGCTGTTTTTT
NA,TRBJ2-7,TRBV14,many,CASSQRSVYEQYF,TGTGCCAGCAGCCAACGTAGCGTCTACGAGCAGTACTTC
NA,TRBJ1-1,TRBV25-1,NA,CASSDDSRAEAFF,TGTGCCAGCAGTGATGACAGTCGGGCTGAAGCTTTCTTT
NA,TRBJ2-1,TRBV2,few,CASRSSGRGNEQFF,TGTGCCAGCAGATCCTCCGGGAGAGGTAATGAGCAGTTCTTC
NA,TRBJ1-2,TRBV7-9,NA,CASSLGQVPYGYTF,TGTGCCAGCAGCTTAGGACAGGTGCCCTATGGCTACACCTTC
NA,TRBJ2-7,TRBV6-6,few,CASSITYEQYF,TGTGCCAGCAGCATCACCTACGAGCAGTACTTC
TRBD1,TRBJ2-3,TRBV28,NA,CASKGTGEADTQYF,TGTGCCAGCAAAGGGACAGGGGAAGCAGATACGCAGTATTTT